Listed here are 14 T cell receptor beta chains from one sample, sequenced in a study of T cells in localized non-small cell lung cancer. Sequencing used immunoSEQ multiplex PCR; TCRdb keeps in-frame clones, though not all of them. The repertoire holds around 35,000 clones, with 93% as singletons. Material: peripheral blood, obtained before any cancer treatment. The receptors were gathered from a female donor at least 60 years old with stage I lung adenocarcinoma.

The chain has TRBV6-5 and TRBJ1-3; TRBD1 agrees at 8 bases. Per the germline V gene, CDR1 is MNHEY and CDR2 is SVGAGI. With V trimmed by 6 bases and J by 2 bases, 3 bases remained unmatched. The CDR3 is 14 residues long. The CDR3 DNA is TGTGCCAGCAGACAGACAGGGGCTGGAAACACCATATATTTT. The encoded protein is CASRQTGAGNTIYF.

The V call is TRBV5-4, the J call TRBJ1-6, with D hard to call. This CDR3 spans 13 amino acids. With 0 bases removed from V and 5 bases from J, the gap between germline ends came to 3 bases. Germline V gene data show CDR1 as SGHNT and CDR2 as YYREEE (reference sequence). CDR3 in amino acids: CASSLANNSPLHF. The DNA of the CDR3 is TGTGCCAGCAGCTTGGCCAATAATTCACCCCTCCACTTT.

This rearrangement joins TRBV11-1 to TRBJ2-3, with TRBD2 identical over 7 bases. The V segment lost 3 bases and the J segment 2 bases; nucleotides outside the gene matches: 8. This CDR3 contains 16 residues. CDR1 and CDR2 (germline): SGHAT, FQDESV (reference sequence). CDR3 nucleotides: TGTGCCAGCAGCTTCGCCCCGGGGGGAGCCACAGATACGCAGTATTTT. It translates to CASSFAPGGATDTQYF.

J is TRBJ2-2 and V is TRBV5-1, with a possible D match to TRBD1 (6 bases). The V end was cut by 0 bases, the J end by 2 bases, with 8 bases between. This CDR3 comprises 15 residues. The germline gives CDR1 SGHRS, CDR2 YFSETQ. CDR3 loop: CASSLEQGNTGELFF. Here the CDR3 DNA reads TGCGCCAGCAGCTTGGAACAGGGCAACACCGGGGAGCTGTTTTTT.

The chain recombines TRBV5-4 with TRBJ2-5; 9 bases match TRBD1. Germline CDR1 is SGHNT and CDR2 is YYREEE (reference sequence). J was trimmed by 4 bases and V by 0 bases; bases with no gene match: 4. The CDR3 covers 15 residues. For the CDR3, the DNA is TGTGCCAGCAGCTTGGGGACAGGGGCGTTAGAGACCCAGTACTTC. Protein product: CASSLGTGALETQYF.

V is TRBV7-3 and J is TRBJ2-1, with 11 nucleotides matching TRBD2. Trimming took 1 base from V and 7 from J; bases not matched to a gene: 6. From germline, CDR1 is SGHTA and CDR2 FQGTGA. The CDR3 runs to 16 residues. The CDR3 spells CASSLNPGTSGNEQFF. The CDR3 nucleotides are TGTGCCAGCAGCTTAAACCCTGGGACTAGCGGAAATGAGCAGTTCTTC.

This chain uses TRBV9 with TRBJ1-5, with unresolved D. The ends were cut back, 0 bases at V and 9 bases at J, with 13 bases in the middle. The CDR3 covers 14 residues. The germline V gene has CDR1 SGDLS and CDR2 YYNGEE. CDR3 region: CASSVEGGFPPQHF. The CDR3 nucleotides read TGTGCCAGCAGCGTAGAGGGCGGCTTTCCGCCCCAGCATTTT.

The chain has TRBV2 and TRBJ1-4; 9 nucleotides agree with TRBD1. The CDR3 is 15 amino acids. J was trimmed by 11 bases and V by 0 bases; bases with no gene match: 7. Germline CDR1 is SNHLY and CDR2 is FYNNEI. The CDR3 reads CASSEAIRQGVKLFF. CDR3 nucleotides: TGTGCCAGCAGTGAAGCGATAAGACAGGGGGTGAAACTGTTTTTT.

V gene TRBV7-3 combines with J gene TRBJ1-1; 9 bases are shared with TRBD1. CDR3 length equals 13 residues. V trimming: 5 bases; J trimming: 3 bases; junction bases outside the gene matches: 1. The germline V gene has CDR1 SGHTA and CDR2 FQGTGA. The CDR3 here is CASSRDRDTEAFF. The CDR3 region has the DNA TGTGCCAGCAGCCGGGACAGGGACACTGAAGCTTTCTTT.

The chain has TRBV5-4 and TRBJ2-3, with TRBD1 matching 7 bases. Germline CDR1 reads SGHNT; CDR2 reads YYREEE (reference sequence). With 4 bases clipped from V and 1 base from J, the junction kept 6 bases outside the gene matches. CDR3 length: 15 amino acids. CDR3 nucleotides: TGTGCCAGCAGCACCCCAGGACAGGGCACAGATACGCAGTATTTT. Amino acid sequence: CASSTPGQGTDTQYF.

Turning to this clone: At one boundary the junction diverges from the germline segment, which might be a read error. The gene calls are TRBV7-2 and TRBJ2-3; 9 positions match TRBD2. Germline CDR1 reads SGHTA; CDR2 reads FQGNSA. The CDR3 length is 14 residues. CDR3 DNA: TGTGCCAGCAGCAGGGCAGCGGGGGGCTACATAGGGCATTTT. Protein: CASSRAAGGYIGHF.

This chain connects TRBV7-2 to TRBJ1-5; TRBD1 is a possible D gene (5 bases). Per germline, CDR1 SGHTA and CDR2 FQGNSA. The CDR3 length is 16 residues. The V gene lost 3 bases and the J gene lost 0 bases, with 12 bases spanning the gap. The CDR3 reads CASSLGGRFSNQPQHF. The CDR3 bases are TGTGCCAGCAGCTTGGGGGGGAGGTTTAGCAATCAGCCCCAGCATTTT.

V gene TRBV28 combines with J gene TRBJ1-2, with D perhaps TRBD1 (5 bases). The CDR3 runs to 14 residues. V was cut by 6 bases and J by 3 bases, with 14 bases left in between. From germline, CDR1 is MDHEN and CDR2 SYDVKM. CDR3 sequence: CASRLNRRHYGYTF. DNA of the CDR3: TGTGCCAGCAGACTTAACAGGCGACACTATGGCTACACCTTC.

The rearrangement joins TRBV6-5 to TRBJ1-2, with TRBD1 identical over 9 bases. This CDR3 is built from 14 residues. The germline V gene has CDR1 MNHEY and CDR2 SVGAGI. V trimming: 2 bases; J trimming: 10 bases; junction bases outside the gene matches: 8. The CDR3 reads CASSYPGQGSPYTF. The CDR3 DNA is TGTGCCAGCAGTTACCCCGGACAGGGGTCGCCCTACACCTTC.